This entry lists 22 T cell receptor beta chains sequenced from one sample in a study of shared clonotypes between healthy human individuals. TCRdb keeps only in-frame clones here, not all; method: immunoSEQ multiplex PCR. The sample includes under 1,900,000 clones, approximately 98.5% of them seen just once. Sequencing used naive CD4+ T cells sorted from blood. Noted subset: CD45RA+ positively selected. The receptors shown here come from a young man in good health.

CDR3 amino acids: CASSPLVGGGHYEQYF. CDR3 DNA sequence: TGTGCCAGCAGCCCTCTGGTAGGGGGCGGCCACTACGAGCAGTACTTC. The chain carries TRBV5-4 and TRBJ2-7; 7 bases fit TRBD1. The CDR3 is made up of 16 amino acids. Germline trimming cut 4 bases from V and 3 bases from J; bases unmatched to any gene: 13. The germline gives CDR1 SGHNT, CDR2 YYREEE (reference sequence). Together with reference TRBV5-4 and TRBJ2-7, the CDR3 gives the full variable domain: ETGVTQSPTHLIKTRGQQVTLRCSSQSGHNTVSWYQQALGQGPQFIFQYYREEENGRGNFPPRFSGLQFPNYSSELNVNALELDDSALYLCASSPLVGGGHYEQYFGPGTRLTVT.

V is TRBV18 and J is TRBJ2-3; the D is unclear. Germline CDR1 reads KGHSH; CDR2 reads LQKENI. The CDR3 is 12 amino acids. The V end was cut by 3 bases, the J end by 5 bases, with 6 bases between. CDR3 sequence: CASSPVIDTQYF. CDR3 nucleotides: TGTGCCAGCTCACCCGTCATAGATACGCAGTATTTT.

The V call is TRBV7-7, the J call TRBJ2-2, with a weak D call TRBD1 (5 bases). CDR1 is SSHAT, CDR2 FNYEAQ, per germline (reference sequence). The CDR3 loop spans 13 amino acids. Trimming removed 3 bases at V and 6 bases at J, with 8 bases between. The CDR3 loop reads CASSFREAGELFF. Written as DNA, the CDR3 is TGTGCCAGCAGCTTCAGGGAAGCCGGGGAGCTGTTTTTT.

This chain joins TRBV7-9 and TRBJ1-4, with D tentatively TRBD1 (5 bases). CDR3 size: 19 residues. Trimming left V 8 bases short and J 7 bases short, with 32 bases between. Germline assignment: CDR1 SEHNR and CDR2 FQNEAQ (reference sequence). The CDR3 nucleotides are TGTGCCAGCTCCCAACAGCTTAGTAGATCGTCGGGGCGCTTTGAAAAACTGTTTTTT. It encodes CASSQQLSRSSGRFEKLFF.

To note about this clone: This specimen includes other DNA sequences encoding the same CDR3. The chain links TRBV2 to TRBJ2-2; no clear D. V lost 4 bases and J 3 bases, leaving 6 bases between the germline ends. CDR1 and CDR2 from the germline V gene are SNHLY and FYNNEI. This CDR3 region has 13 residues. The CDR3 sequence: CASSGTHTGELFF. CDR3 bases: TGTGCCAGCAGTGGGACGCACACCGGGGAGCTGTTTTTT.

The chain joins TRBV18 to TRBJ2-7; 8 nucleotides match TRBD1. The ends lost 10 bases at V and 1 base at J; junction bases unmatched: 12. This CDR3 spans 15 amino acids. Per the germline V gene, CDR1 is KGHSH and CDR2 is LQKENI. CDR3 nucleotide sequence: TGTGCCACCTCTGGAACCGGGACAGGATCCTACGAGCAGTACTTC. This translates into CATSGTGTGSYEQYF.

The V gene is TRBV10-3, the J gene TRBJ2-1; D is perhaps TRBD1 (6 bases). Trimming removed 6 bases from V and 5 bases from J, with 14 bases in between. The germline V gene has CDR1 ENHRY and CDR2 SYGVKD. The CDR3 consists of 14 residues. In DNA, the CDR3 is TGTGCCATCAGGGATCAGAACAGGGACAATGAGCAGTTCTTC. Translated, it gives CAIRDQNRDNEQFF.

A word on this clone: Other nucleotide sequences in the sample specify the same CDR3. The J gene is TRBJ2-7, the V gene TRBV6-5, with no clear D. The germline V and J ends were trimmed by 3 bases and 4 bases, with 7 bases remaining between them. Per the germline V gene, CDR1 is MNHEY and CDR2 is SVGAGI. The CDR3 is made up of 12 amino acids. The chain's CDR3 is CASSYMGYEQYF. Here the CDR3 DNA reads TGTGCCAGCAGTTATATGGGGTACGAGCAGTACTTC.

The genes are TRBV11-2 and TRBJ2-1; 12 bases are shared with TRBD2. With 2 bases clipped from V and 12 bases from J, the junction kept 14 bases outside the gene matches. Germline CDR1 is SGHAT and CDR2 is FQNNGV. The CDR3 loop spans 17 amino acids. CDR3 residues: CASSLLAGGPPGNGQFF. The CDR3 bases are TGTGCCAGCAGCTTACTAGCGGGAGGGCCCCCTGGTAACGGGCAGTTCTTC.

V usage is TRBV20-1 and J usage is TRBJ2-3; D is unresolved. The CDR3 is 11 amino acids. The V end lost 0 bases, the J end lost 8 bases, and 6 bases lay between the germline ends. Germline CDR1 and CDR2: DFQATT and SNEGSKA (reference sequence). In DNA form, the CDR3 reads TGCAGTGCTAGAGACCCGGGTACGCAGTATTTT. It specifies CSARDPGTQYF.

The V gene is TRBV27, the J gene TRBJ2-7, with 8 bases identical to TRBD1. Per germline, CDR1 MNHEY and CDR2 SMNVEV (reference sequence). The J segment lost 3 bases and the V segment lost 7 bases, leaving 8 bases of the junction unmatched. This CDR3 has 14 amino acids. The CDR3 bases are TGTGCCAGCAACAACCGCAGGGGGCTCTACGAGCAGTACTTC. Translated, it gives CASNNRRGLYEQYF.

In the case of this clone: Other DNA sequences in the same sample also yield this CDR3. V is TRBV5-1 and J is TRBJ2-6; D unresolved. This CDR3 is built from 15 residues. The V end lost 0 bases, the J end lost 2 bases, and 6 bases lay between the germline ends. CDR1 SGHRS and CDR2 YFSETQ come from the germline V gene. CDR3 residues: CASSLGGTGANVLTF. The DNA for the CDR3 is TGCGCCAGCAGCTTGGGTGGGACTGGGGCCAACGTCCTGACTTTC.

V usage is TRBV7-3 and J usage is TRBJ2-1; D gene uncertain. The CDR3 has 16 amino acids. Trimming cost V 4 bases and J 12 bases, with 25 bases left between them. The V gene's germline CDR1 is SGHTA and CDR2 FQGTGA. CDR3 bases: TGTGCCAGCAGCTCATGGACCGACACCAGCACCCGGAGGCAGTTCTTC. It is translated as CASSSWTDTSTRRQFF.

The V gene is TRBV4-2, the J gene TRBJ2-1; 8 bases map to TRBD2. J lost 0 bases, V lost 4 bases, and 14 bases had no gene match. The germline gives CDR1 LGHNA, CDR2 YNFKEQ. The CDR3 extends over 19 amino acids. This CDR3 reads CASSLLQRESGSSYNEQFF. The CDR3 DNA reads TGTGCCAGCAGCCTGCTGCAGCGGGAGAGTGGGAGCTCCTACAATGAGCAGTTCTTC.

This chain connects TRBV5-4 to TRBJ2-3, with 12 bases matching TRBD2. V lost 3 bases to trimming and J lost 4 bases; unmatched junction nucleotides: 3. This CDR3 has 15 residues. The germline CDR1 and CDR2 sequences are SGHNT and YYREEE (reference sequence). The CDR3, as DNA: TGTGCCAGCAGCTCTAGCGGGAGGGCCGCAGATACGCAGTATTTT. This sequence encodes CASSSSGRAADTQYF.

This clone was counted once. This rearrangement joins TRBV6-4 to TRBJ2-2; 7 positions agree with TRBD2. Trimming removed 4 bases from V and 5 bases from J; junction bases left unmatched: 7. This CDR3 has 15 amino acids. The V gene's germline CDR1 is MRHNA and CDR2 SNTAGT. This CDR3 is CASSAASGITGELFF. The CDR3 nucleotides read TGTGCCAGCAGTGCGGCTAGCGGAATTACCGGGGAGCTGTTTTTT.

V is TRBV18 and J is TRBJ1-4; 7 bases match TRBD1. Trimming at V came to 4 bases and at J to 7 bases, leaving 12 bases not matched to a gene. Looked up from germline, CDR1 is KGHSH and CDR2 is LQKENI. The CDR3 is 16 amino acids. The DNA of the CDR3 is TGTGCCAGCTCACGCTTAACCGACAGGGACGGTGAAAAACTGTTTTTT. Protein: CASSRLTDRDGEKLFF.

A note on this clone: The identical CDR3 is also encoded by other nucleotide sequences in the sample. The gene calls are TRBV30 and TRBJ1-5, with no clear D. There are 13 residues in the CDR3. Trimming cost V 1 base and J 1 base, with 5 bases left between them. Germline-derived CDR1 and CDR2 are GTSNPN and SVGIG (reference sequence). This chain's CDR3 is CAWSAGSNQPQHF. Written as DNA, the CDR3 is TGTGCCTGGAGTGCCGGGAGCAATCAGCCCCAGCATTTT.

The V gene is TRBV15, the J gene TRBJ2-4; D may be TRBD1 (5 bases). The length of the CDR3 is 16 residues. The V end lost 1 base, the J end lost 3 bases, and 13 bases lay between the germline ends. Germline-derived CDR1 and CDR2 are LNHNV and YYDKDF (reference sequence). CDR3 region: CATSRALGLVKNIQYF. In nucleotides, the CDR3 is TGTGCCACCAGCAGAGCCCTGGGGCTTGTCAAAAACATTCAGTACTTC.

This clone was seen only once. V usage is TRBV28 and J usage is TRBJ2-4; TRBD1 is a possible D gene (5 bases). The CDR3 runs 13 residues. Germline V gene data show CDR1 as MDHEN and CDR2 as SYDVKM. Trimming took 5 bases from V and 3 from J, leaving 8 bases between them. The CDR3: CASSPGRKNIQYF. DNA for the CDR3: TGTGCCAGCAGTCCAGGGCGCAAAAACATTCAGTACTTC.

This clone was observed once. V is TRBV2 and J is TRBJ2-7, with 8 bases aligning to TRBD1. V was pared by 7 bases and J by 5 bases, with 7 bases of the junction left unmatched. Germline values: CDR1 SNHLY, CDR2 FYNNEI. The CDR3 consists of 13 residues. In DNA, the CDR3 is TGTGCCAGCAAGCTGGACAGGGAACACGAGCAGTACTTC. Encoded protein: CASKLDREHEQYF. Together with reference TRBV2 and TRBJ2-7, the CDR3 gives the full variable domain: EPEVTQTPSHQVTQMGQEVILRCVPISNHLYFYWYRQILGQKVEFLVSFYNNEISEKSEIFDDQFSVERPDGSNFTLKIRSTKLEDSAMYFCASKLDREHEQYFGPGTRLTVT.

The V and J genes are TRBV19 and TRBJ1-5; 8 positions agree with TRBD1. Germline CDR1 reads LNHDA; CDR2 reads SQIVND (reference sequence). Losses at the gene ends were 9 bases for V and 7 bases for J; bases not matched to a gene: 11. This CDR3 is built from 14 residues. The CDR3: CASTGQGRRQPQHF. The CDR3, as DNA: TGTGCCAGCACCGGACAGGGCAGGCGCCAGCCCCAGCATTTT.